This T cell receptor (beta chain) comes out of a study of cytomegalovirus exposure and HLA in healthy donors. The wider study: Early release data held some 80 million unique TCRs from HLA-typed donors.

The CDR3 runs to 13 residues. The germline V and J ends were trimmed by 0 bases and 4 bases, with 4 bases remaining between them. From germline, CDR1 is MGHRA and CDR2 YSYEKL. General study findings and limits: Later analysis identified a missense DCLRE1C variant that was linked to TCR beta V- and J-gene trimming. Certain sequence variants were highly shared and formed a cluster, and this cluster was likely a sequencing artifact.

The PCR used 60 Vbeta and 13 Jbeta primers. The table came from immunoSEQ multiplex PCR; TCRdb's copy has only in-frame clones and leaves some out. The data show roughly 150,000 clones, with roughly three quarters seen just once and under 5.5% held by the top ten. Regarding this clone: Its antigen is unknown.

Sequencing was carried out using PBMCs. The rearrangement links TRBV4-1 to TRBJ1-5; no firm D call. This clonotype was sampled from a young man in good health and CMV-seropositive. The CDR3 protein is CASSQDSNQPQHF. The CDR3 DNA sequence: TGCGCCAGCAGCCAAGATAGTAATCAGCCCCAGCATTTT.